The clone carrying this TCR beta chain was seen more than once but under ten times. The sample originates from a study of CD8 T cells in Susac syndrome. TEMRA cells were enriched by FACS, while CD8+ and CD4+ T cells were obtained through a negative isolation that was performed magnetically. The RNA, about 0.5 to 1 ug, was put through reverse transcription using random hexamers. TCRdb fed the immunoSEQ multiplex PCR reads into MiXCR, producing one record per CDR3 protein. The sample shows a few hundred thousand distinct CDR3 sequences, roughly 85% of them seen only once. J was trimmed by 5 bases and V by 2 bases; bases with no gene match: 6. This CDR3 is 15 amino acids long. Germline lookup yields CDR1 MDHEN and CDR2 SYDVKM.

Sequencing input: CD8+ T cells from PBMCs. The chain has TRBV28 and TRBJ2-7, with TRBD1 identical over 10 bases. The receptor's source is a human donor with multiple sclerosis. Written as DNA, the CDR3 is TGTGCCAGCAGTTTACTCCGGGACAGGGGAGACGAGCAGTACTTC. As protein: CASSLLRDRGDEQYF.